Listed below are T cell receptor beta chains from one sample, sequenced in a study of blood T cell repertoires in COVID-19. Profiled with immunoSEQ multiplex PCR; TCRdb holds only in-frame clones, not every one. This table holds just over 300,000 clones, around nine tenths found once. Sequencing was done on a sample of peripheral blood. The source is a woman in her thirties with COVID-19, enrolled during active disease. CDR3s include the opening cysteine and the closing phenylalanine or tryptophan. The order of the fields is V gene, D gene, J gene, clone size, CDR3 DNA, CDR3 protein. A D gene is named only where the DNA matches it firmly. Size is stated for part of the rows, as once, few or many counts, or as a class when the clone is expanded.

TRBV12-5	TRBD2	TRBJ2-1	NA	TGTGCTAGTGGTTTGGTGGCGGGGGGTATCAATGAGCAGTTCTTC	CASGLVAGGINEQFF
TRBV18	TRBD1	TRBJ2-3	NA	TGTGCCAGCTCACCGAGGGACAGCCCCTTCCATGATACGCAGTATTTT	CASSPRDSPFHDTQYF
TRBV4-1	NA	TRBJ2-5	NA	TGCGCCAGCAGCCGGTCGGGGAGGACCACTACCCAAGAGACCCAGTACTTC	CASSRSGRTTTQETQYF
TRBV28	TRBD1	TRBJ1-6	NA	TGTGCCAGCAGTGCCCAGACAGGGGGTAAATCCTATAATTCACCCCTCCACTTT	CASSAQTGGKSYNSPLHF
TRBV9	NA	TRBJ2-2	NA	TGTGCCAGCAGCGTAGAGGGGTCCACCGGGGAGCTGTTTTTT	CASSVEGSTGELFF
TRBV7-3	NA	TRBJ1-1	NA	TGTGCCAGCAGCTTATCTCTGACGGGCACTGAAGCTTTCTTT	CASSLSLTGTEAFF
TRBV5-4	TRBD1	TRBJ2-7	NA	TGTGCCAGCAGCCTTAGGACAGGGGGCGTTGGCGAGCAGTACTTC	CASSLRTGGVGEQYF
TRBV19	NA	TRBJ1-2	NA	TGTGCCAGTACCGTCGGGGGATCAGGTGGCTACACCTTC	CASTVGGSGGYTF
TRBV30	NA	TRBJ1-2	once	TGTGCCTGGAGTGTCCACACAGGGTTGGGTGGCTACACCTTC	CAWSVHTGLGGYTF
TRBV7-2	TRBD2	TRBJ2-5	NA	TGTGCCAGCAGCGATCGGCGGGGGGGCCAAGAGACCCAGTACTTC	CASSDRRGGQETQYF
TRBV6-2/TRBV6-3	NA	TRBJ1-1	NA	TGTGCCAGCAGTTACGGCGGCTACGGAGCTTTCTTT	CASSYGGYGAFF
TRBV5-1	NA	TRBJ1-2	NA	TGCGCCAGCAGCTTGGCCGCGGTACGAGGGTTTGGTACCTACACCTTC	CASSLAAVRGFGTYTF
TRBV6-1	NA	TRBJ2-2	NA	TGTGCCAGCAGTGACCCCGGGACGAACACCGGGGAGCTGTTTTTT	CASSDPGTNTGELFF
TRBV2	NA	TRBJ2-2	NA	TGTGCCAGCAGTGAAGCTTACACTAGTTCCGGGGAGCTGTTTTTT	CASSEAYTSSGELFF
TRBV19	NA	TRBJ1-1	NA	TGTGCCAGCTCGGACAGCCTGAACACTGAAGCTTTCTTT	CASSDSLNTEAFF
TRBV3-1/TRBV3-2	TRBD1	TRBJ1-1	few	TGTGCCAGCAGCCTTGGTACAGGGGGCATCACTGAAGCTTTCTTT	CASSLGTGGITEAFF
TRBV7-9	TRBD1	TRBJ2-3	once	TGTGCCAGCAGTCCCCGGACAGGAAGGATCACAGATACGCAGTATTTT	CASSPRTGRITDTQYF
TRBV6-5	NA	TRBJ1-2	few	TGTGCCACGATAAGTCTAGACAGACTGTGGGGCTACACCTTC	CATISLDRLWGYTF
TRBV5-1	NA	TRBJ1-3	NA	TGCGCCAGCAGCTTGGAAGGGGTGAGGACCATATATTTT	CASSLEGVRTIYF
TRBV28	TRBD2	TRBJ2-3	NA	TGTGCCAGCAGCCCCGGACTAGCAGGATGGGATACGCAGTATTTT	CASSPGLAGWDTQYF
TRBV28	TRBD1	TRBJ1-5	few	TGTGCCAGCAGTCCGGACAGGGGCCAACATTTT	CASSPDRGQHF
TRBV23-1	NA	TRBJ1-2	NA	TGCGCCAGCAGTCAATCGATGCGGGGGCCCTATGGCTACACCTTC	CASSQSMRGPYGYTF
TRBV28	NA	TRBJ1-2	NA	TGTGCCAGCAGTTTACGTGAAGCCTTCTTCTATGGCTACACCTTC	CASSLREAFFYGYTF
TRBV7-2	NA	TRBJ1-5	few	TGTGCCAGCAGCTTATCAGGGGCCCTGGGCCAGCCCCAGCATTTT	CASSLSGALGQPQHF
TRBV9	NA	TRBJ2-3	NA	TGTGCCAGCAGCGGGCGGGTAAGCACAGATACGCAGTATTTT	CASSGRVSTDTQYF
TRBV3-1/TRBV3-2	TRBD2	TRBJ2-5	NA	TGTGCCAGCAGCCAAGGAACTACTAGCGGGGGGGCCGGAGAGACCCAGTACTTC	CASSQGTTSGGAGETQYF
TRBV6-1	TRBD1	TRBJ1-5	NA	TGTGCCAGCAGTGAAGGGGGGGGACAGGGCCGGTTCTTCGGTCAGCCCCAGCATTTT	CASSEGGGQGRFFGQPQHF
TRBV4-3	TRBD1	TRBJ1-2	NA	TGCGCCAGCAGCCAAAGCCCCGGGACAGGGCTTGGCTACACCTTC	CASSQSPGTGLGYTF
TRBV2	NA	TRBJ2-5	NA	TGTGCCAGCAGTCCACAGCGGCAGACCCAGTACTTC	CASSPQRQTQYF
TRBV6-1	NA	TRBJ1-5	NA	TGTGCCAGCAGTGAAGGCGGGGGTCTGCGGCCCCAGCATTTT	CASSEGGGLRPQHF
TRBV6-5	NA	TRBJ2-7	NA	TGTGCCAGCAGTTACACCGAGGTCGGCGAGCAGTACTTC	CASSYTEVGEQYF
TRBV7-3	NA	TRBJ1-1	once	TGTGCCAGCAGCCTACGCGGGGGGTCCGCTGAAGCTTTCTTT	CASSLRGGSAEAFF
TRBV30	NA	TRBJ2-7	NA	TGTGCCTGGAGTGTAGGGACATACTCCTACGAGCAGTACTTC	CAWSVGTYSYEQYF
TRBV11-2	TRBD1	TRBJ1-5	NA	TGTGCCAGCAGCTTGGACAGGAATCAGCCCCAGCATTTT	CASSLDRNQPQHF
TRBV19	NA	TRBJ1-6	NA	TGTGCCAGTAGACCGACAGCGTCTGGCTCCTATAATTCACCCCTCCACTTT	CASRPTASGSYNSPLHF
TRBV18	NA	TRBJ1-2	NA	TGTGCCAGCTCACCCATTGTTGAGGGCTACACCTTC	CASSPIVEGYTF
TRBV2	NA	TRBJ1-5	NA	TGTGCCAGCAGTGACGAGAGGGGGTATAGCAATCAGCCCCAGCATTTT	CASSDERGYSNQPQHF
TRBV5-6	TRBD2	TRBJ2-1	NA	TGTGCCAGCAGCGTTCCAGCGGGGGGCCTAACTAATGAGCAGTTCTTC	CASSVPAGGLTNEQFF
TRBV27	NA	TRBJ1-5	NA	TGTGCCAGCAGGCGAACAGGTTATAGCAATCAGCCCCAGCATTTT	CASRRTGYSNQPQHF
TRBV28	NA	TRBJ1-2	NA	TGTGCCAGCAGCTACAGGGCCGACGGCTACACCTTC	CASSYRADGYTF